Below, 21 T cell receptor beta chains from the same sample are listed, as sequenced in a study of Ad26.COV2.S vaccination and SARS-CoV-2 variants. The treatment was: 19 received Ad26.COV2.S at low or high dose, single or two shots; a few received placebo; per-sample allocation not given. Samples analyzed were those drawn on day 63 after the first vaccine or placebo injection. Produced via immunoSEQ multiplex PCR; TCRdb's table is partial and in-frame only. The repertoire has some 390,000 clones, 75% to 90% of them found once; the top ten carry 1.5% to 2%. The sequenced sample was peripheral blood, obtained in a trial of Ad26.COV2.S vaccine versus placebo. The receptors here all came from a person between 18 and 65 years old who received the Ad26.COV2.S COVID-19 vaccine or a placebo.

The rearrangement joins TRBV5-1 to TRBJ1-1, with 10 bases lining up with TRBD1. The CDR3 consists of 14 residues. Trimming cost V 4 bases and J 3 bases; bases outside gene matches: 3. Germline CDR1 reads SGHRS; CDR2 reads YFSETQ. CDR3 region: CASSRGTGDTEAFF. The CDR3 DNA sequence: TGCGCCAGCAGCCGAGGGACAGGGGACACTGAAGCTTTCTTT. The full variable domain, in which reference TRBV5-1 and TRBJ1-1 provide the parts outside the CDR3, is KAGVTQTPRYLIKTRGQQVTLSCSPISGHRSVSWYQQTPGQGLQFLFEYFSETQRNKGNFPGRFSGRQFSNSRSEMNVSTLELGDSALYLCASSRGTGDTEAFFGQGTRLTVV.

The chain links TRBV28 to TRBJ2-5, with 9 bases aligning to TRBD1. The CDR3 contains 15 residues. Germline V lookup: CDR1 MDHEN, CDR2 SYDVKM. V shed 6 bases and J 7 bases; nucleotides not matched to a gene: 12. CDR3 region: CASSPHRGPEGTQYF. CDR3 bases: TGTGCCAGCAGCCCCCACAGGGGGCCGGAAGGGACCCAGTACTTC.

This rearrangement joins TRBV6-5 to TRBJ2-1; 15 nucleotides align to TRBD2. This CDR3 has 15 amino acids. Germline V gene sequence: CDR1 MNHEY, CDR2 SVGAGI. V shed 4 bases and J 6 bases; nucleotides not matched to a gene: 1. The CDR3 here is CASSWTSGRGNEQFF. The DNA for the CDR3 is TGTGCCAGCAGTTGGACTAGCGGGAGGGGCAATGAGCAGTTCTTC.

The gene calls are TRBV7-9 and TRBJ2-7, with D possibly being TRBD1 (5 bases). CDR1 is SEHNR, CDR2 FQNEAQ, per germline (reference sequence). Trimming removed 5 bases at V and 2 bases at J, with 13 bases between. The CDR3 loop spans 14 amino acids. CDR3 residues: CASSNPRGPYEQYF. CDR3 DNA sequence: TGTGCCAGCAGCAACCCTAGGGGCCCCTACGAGCAGTACTTC.

With regard to this clone: A read error may produce the germline difference seen at one junction end. The chain carries TRBV5-6 and TRBJ2-7, with D possibly being TRBD2 (5 bases). The CDR3 is 11 amino acids. Germline V gene sequence: CDR1 SGHDT, CDR2 YYEEEE. For the CDR3, the DNA is TGTGCCAGCAGCTACACTACTAGTCTTCTCTTC. It translates to CASSYTTSLLF.

This clone was counted a few times. The V gene is TRBV28, the J gene TRBJ1-2; D gene unclear. The CDR3 extends over 14 amino acids. Per the germline V gene, CDR1 is MDHEN and CDR2 is SYDVKM. V was clipped by 1 base and J by 0 bases, with 6 bases between them. The chain's CDR3 is CASSLLQTNYGYTF. The CDR3 DNA reads as TGTGCCAGCAGTTTATTACAGACTAACTATGGCTACACCTTC.

This chain links TRBV4-1 with TRBJ2-3; D might be TRBD2 (6 bases). Germline V gives CDR1 MGHRA, CDR2 YSYEKL. CDR3 size: 14 residues. Trimming pared 3 bases from V and 4 bases from J, leaving 11 bases between. CDR3 coding DNA: TGCGCCAGCAGCCATCGCGTAGCGGCAGATACGCAGTATTTT. The encoded protein is CASSHRVAADTQYF.

The V call is TRBV4-1, the J call TRBJ2-3; D remains unclear. The CDR3 consists of 14 residues. Germline V CDR1 and CDR2: MGHRA, YSYEKL. The V and J ends lost 1 base and 7 bases respectively, with 12 bases between them. The CDR3 sequence is CASSQGASRYTQYF. For the CDR3, the DNA is TGCGCCAGCAGCCAAGGAGCCTCGCGCTATACGCAGTATTTT.

The V gene is TRBV6-5, the J gene TRBJ2-1, with 10 bases fitting TRBD2. Germline lookup yields CDR1 MNHEY and CDR2 SVGAGI. There are 14 residues in the CDR3. Trimming cost V 6 bases and J 10 bases; bases outside gene matches: 9. CDR3 in DNA: TGTGCCAGCAGCCTTCTAATGACTAGCGGGGAGCAGTTCTTC. The encoded protein is CASSLLMTSGEQFF.

This rearrangement joins TRBV20-1 to TRBJ1-2; TRBD1 agrees at 7 bases. Germline-derived CDR1 and CDR2 are DFQATT and SNEGSKA (reference sequence). The J segment lost 3 bases and the V segment lost 3 bases, leaving 7 bases of the junction unmatched. The CDR3 is 14 amino acids. The CDR3 DNA sequence: TGCAGTGCTAGTATCCGACAGGGTTACTATGGCTACACCTTC. Translated, it gives CSASIRQGYYGYTF.

The V call is TRBV28, the J call TRBJ1-2; TRBD1 matches 7 bases. This CDR3 has 16 amino acids. V shed 1 base and J 5 bases; nucleotides not matched to a gene: 10. CDR1 is MDHEN and CDR2 is SYDVKM in the germline V gene. CDR3 sequence: CASSLLTGTALYGYTF. The CDR3 DNA reads TGTGCCAGCAGTTTATTGACCGGGACAGCCCTTTATGGCTACACCTTC.

V is TRBV5-4 and J is TRBJ2-2; tentatively, D is TRBD1 or TRBD2 (5 bases each). The CDR3 contains 15 residues. CDR1 and CDR2 from the germline V gene are SGHNT and YYREEE (reference sequence). Trimming took 4 bases from V and 5 from J, leaving 15 bases between them. CDR3 sequence reads: CASSQAVGETGELFF. CDR3 DNA: TGTGCCAGCAGCCAAGCGGTAGGGGAGACCGGGGAGCTGTTTTTT.

This clone was detected once. The chain uses TRBV3-1 (or the pseudogene TRBV3-2) and TRBJ1-1; D is ambiguous. V was shortened by 3 bases and J by 8 bases, with 10 bases between the two germline ends. The CDR3 has 12 amino acids. CDR1 is LGHDT and CDR2 is YNNKEL in the germline V gene (reference sequence). CDR3 protein: CASSHRKEEAFF. In nucleotides, the CDR3 is TGTGCCAGCAGCCACAGGAAAGAGGAAGCTTTCTTT.

This chain connects TRBV6-2 or TRBV6-3 to TRBJ2-3, with TRBD2 matching over 9 bases. Germline CDR1 reads MNHEY; CDR2 reads SVGEGT. Losses at the gene ends were 6 bases for V and 0 bases for J; bases not matched to a gene: 16. The length of the CDR3 is 19 residues. DNA for the CDR3: TGTGCCAGCAGCAAGACCTTTGTCGGCGGGAGGGTGAGCACAGATACGCAGTATTTT. It translates to CASSKTFVGGRVSTDTQYF.

This clone showed up just a few times. The chain uses TRBV20-1 and TRBJ1-5; no definite D call. V was pared by 4 bases and J by 5 bases, with 3 bases between. The V gene's germline CDR1 is DFQATT and CDR2 SNEGSKA (reference sequence). The CDR3 sequence is 10 residues long. The CDR3 DNA reads as TGCAGTGCTAAGGATCAGCCCCAGCATTTT. Translated: CSAKDQPQHF.

This chain connects TRBV18 to TRBJ2-1; the match to TRBD2 covers 7 bases. V lost 2 bases and J lost 3; bases outside the gene matches: 10. The CDR3 consists of 17 residues. Germline lookup yields CDR1 KGHSH and CDR2 LQKENI. CDR3 amino acids: CASSPIPSWEGYNEQFF. The CDR3 DNA follows: TGTGCCAGCTCACCAATCCCTTCGTGGGAGGGCTACAATGAGCAGTTCTTC.

V and J are TRBV5-1 and TRBJ2-1, with 8 bases lining up with TRBD2. J lost 5 bases, V lost 2 bases, and 12 bases had no gene match. The CDR3 consists of 17 residues. Germline loops: CDR1 SGHRS, CDR2 YFSETQ. The CDR3, as DNA: TGCGCCAGCAGCTTACAACTAGCGGTCCTCGTCCACAATGAGCAGTTCTTC. This sequence encodes CASSLQLAVLVHNEQFF. Filled out from reference TRBV5-1 and TRBJ2-1, the complete variable domain reads KAGVTQTPRYLIKTRGQQVTLSCSPISGHRSVSWYQQTPGQGLQFLFEYFSETQRNKGNFPGRFSGRQFSNSRSEMNVSTLELGDSALYLCASSLQLAVLVHNEQFFGPGTRLTVL.

The V gene is TRBV28, the J gene TRBJ2-1; tentatively, D is TRBD2 (5 bases). The germline CDR1 and CDR2 sequences are MDHEN and SYDVKM. The CDR3 loop spans 21 amino acids. Between the trimmed V and J ends, which lost 6 bases and 2 bases, there was a span of 32 bases. The CDR3 protein is CASSPAGLFTRARGTYNEQFF. The CDR3 nucleotides are TGTGCCAGCAGCCCCGCAGGTCTCTTTACGAGGGCGCGAGGGACCTACAATGAGCAGTTCTTC.

The V call is TRBV2, the J call TRBJ2-1; D might be TRBD2 (6 bases). The germline gives CDR1 SNHLY, CDR2 FYNNEI. V dropped 0 bases and J dropped 1 base, with 10 bases sitting between them. This CDR3 region has 16 residues. CDR3 DNA: TGTGCCAGCAGTGAAGCATGGAGCGGGTCCTACAATGAGCAGTTCTTC. Its translation is CASSEAWSGSYNEQFF.

The sample holds a few counts of this clone. The CDR3 DNA reads as TGCGCCAGCAAGGAGGGGTTGGGCACCGGGGAGCTGTTTTTT. Its translation: CASKEGLGTGELFF. This sequence joins TRBV10-1 and TRBJ2-2; a possible D gene is TRBD2 (6 bases). Germline CDR1 and CDR2: WNHNN and SYGVQD (reference sequence). The CDR3 runs 14 residues. Trimming removed 7 bases from V and 4 bases from J, with 13 bases in between.

The rearrangement uses TRBV6-1 and TRBJ2-3; weak D call: TRBD2 (5 bases). The CDR3 loop spans 15 amino acids. The germline V gene has CDR1 MNHNS and CDR2 SASEGT. Deletions cut 2 bases from V and 2 bases from J, with 11 bases between. This chain's CDR3 is CASSEPGSSTDTQYF. Written as DNA, the CDR3 is TGTGCCAGCAGTGAACCGGGGTCCTCCACAGATACGCAGTATTTT.